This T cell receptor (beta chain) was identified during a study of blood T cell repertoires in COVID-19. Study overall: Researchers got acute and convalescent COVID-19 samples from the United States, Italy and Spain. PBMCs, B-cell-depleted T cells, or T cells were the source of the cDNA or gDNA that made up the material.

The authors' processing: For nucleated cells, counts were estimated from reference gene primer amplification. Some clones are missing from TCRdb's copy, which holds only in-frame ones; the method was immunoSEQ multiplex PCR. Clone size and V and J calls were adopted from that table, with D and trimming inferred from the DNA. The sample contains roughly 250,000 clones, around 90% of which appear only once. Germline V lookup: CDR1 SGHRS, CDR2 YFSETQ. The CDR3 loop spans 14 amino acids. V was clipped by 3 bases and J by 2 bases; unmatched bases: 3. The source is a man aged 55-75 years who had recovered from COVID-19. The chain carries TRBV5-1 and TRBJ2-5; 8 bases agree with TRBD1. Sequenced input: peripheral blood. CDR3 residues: CASSWDRRQETQYF. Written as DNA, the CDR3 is TGCGCCAGCAGCTGGGACAGGCGACAAGAGACCCAGTACTTC. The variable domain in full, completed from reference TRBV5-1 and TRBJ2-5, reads KAGVTQTPRYLIKTRGQQVTLSCSPISGHRSVSWYQQTPGQGLQFLFEYFSETQRNKGNFPGRFSGRQFSNSRSEMNVSTLELGDSALYLCASSWDRRQETQYFGPGTRLLVL.